Listed below are T cell receptor beta chains from one sample, sequenced in a study of OX40 agonist ivuxolimab in advanced cancers. The data were produced by immunoSEQ multiplex PCR, yet TCRdb's version contains in-frame clones alone and is incomplete. Here the sample spans roughly 32,000 clones, around 82% being singletons. The sequencing used CD4+ or CD8+ T cells sorted from blood, collected in a trial of the OX40 agonist ivuxolimab. The receptors were gathered from an adult with an advanced solid tumor such as melanoma, head and neck, liver or kidney cancer. Each CDR3 is given with its conserved first and last residue. A D gene is named only where the DNA matches it firmly. Clone size is not always given. Where it is, it says once, few, many or a class for expanded clones.

v_call	d_call	clone_size	j_call	cdr3_aa	cdr3_nt
TRBV9	TRBD1	few	TRBJ2-5	CASSAGTGRETQYF	TGTGCCAGCAGCGCCGGGACAGGGAGAGAGACCCAGTACTTC
TRBV7-8	-	few	TRBJ2-7	CASSRTGYEQYF	TGTGCCAGCAGCCGAACGGGCTACGAGCAGTACTTC
TRBV27	-	few	TRBJ2-1	CASSLSQGPGQFF	TGTGCCAGCAGTTTATCCCAGGGCCCGGGGCAGTTCTTC
TRBV21-1	-	-	TRBJ1-4	CASSYQGQGHEKLFF	TGTGCCAGCAGCTATCAGGGACAGGGGCATGAAAAACTGTTTTTT
TRBV14	-	once	TRBJ2-5	CASSHPSQYF	TGTGCCAGCAGCCACCCCTCCCAGTACTTC
TRBV27	TRBD2	-	TRBJ2-5	CASRGGLAGGFWETQYF	TGTGCCAGCAGGGGCGGACTAGCGGGAGGTTTTTGGGAGACCCAGTACTTC
TRBV4-2	TRBD2	once	TRBJ2-2	CASSQAIAGGPNTGELFF	TGTGCCAGCAGCCAAGCCATAGCGGGGGGGCCGAACACCGGGGAGCTGTTTTTT
TRBV19	-	-	TRBJ1-3	CASSGGTIYF	TGTGCCAGCAGCGGGGGCACCATATATTTT
TRBV7-9	-	once	TRBJ2-7	CASSLVPALEQYF	TGTGCCAGCAGCTTAGTTCCGGCCCTCGAGCAGTACTTC
TRBV27	-	-	TRBJ1-5	CASSPKSDQPQHF	TGTGCCAGCAGTCCCAAGTCGGATCAGCCCCAGCATTTT
TRBV5-5	-	-	TRBJ2-7	CASSTDGQNYEQYF	TGTGCCAGCAGCACGGACGGCCAGAACTACGAGCAGTACTTC
TRBV7-9	TRBD2	-	TRBJ2-2	CASSRAGITGELFF	TGTGCCAGCAGCAGAGCGGGAATCACCGGGGAGCTGTTTTTT
TRBV7-9	-	-	TRBJ2-3	CASSSRVINTDTQYF	TGTGCCAGCAGCTCCCGGGTTATAAACACAGATACGCAGTATTTT
TRBV9	-	-	TRBJ2-3	CASSRAGSSTDTQYF	TGTGCCAGCAGCCGGGCAGGGTCCAGCACAGATACGCAGTATTTT
TRBV30	-	-	TRBJ2-3	CAWRGITDTQYF	TGTGCCTGGCGGGGTATCACAGATACGCAGTATTTT
TRBV7-9	TRBD2	-	TRBJ2-1	CASSLPSGGYNEQFF	TGTGCCAGCAGCTTACCTAGCGGGGGTTACAATGAGCAGTTCTTC
TRBV5-1	-	once	TRBJ2-1	CASSPYREGYNEQFF	TGCGCCAGCAGCCCTTACAGGGAGGGCTACAATGAGCAGTTCTTC
TRBV5-4	-	few	TRBJ2-1	CASSIRNEQFF	TGTGCCAGCAGCATTCGTAATGAGCAGTTCTTC
TRBV5-4	-	-	TRBJ2-2	CASTRRGLNTGELFF	TGTGCCAGCACCAGGAGGGGACTGAACACCGGGGAGCTGTTTTTT
TRBV2	-	few	TRBJ2-7	CASGRTEAYEQYF	TGTGCCAGCGGGAGAACAGAGGCCTACGAGCAGTACTTC
TRBV2	TRBD2	-	TRBJ2-5	CASREAGGNYKIETQYF	TGTGCCAGCAGAGAGGCGGGGGGTAACTATAAGATAGAGACCCAGTACTTC
TRBV28	TRBD1	once	TRBJ1-3	CASSLGQGYTIYF	TGTGCCAGCAGTTTGGGACAGGGGTACACCATATATTTT